Shown below are 8 T cell receptor beta chains from a single sample sequenced in a study of identical twins. Via MiXCR, TCRdb re-called the 5' RACE reads, giving one row per CDR3 protein. The sample carries around 550,000 distinct CDR3 sequences, around 15% recorded once. The sample was also linked to a second study, of yellow fever vaccine responses in identical twins.

Sequencing was carried out using CD4+ T cells sorted from blood. The source of these receptors is a woman under 30 in good health.

This sequence joins TRBV20-1 and TRBJ2-3, with D perhaps matching TRBD1 (5 bases). V was cut by 3 bases and J by 3 bases, with 10 bases left in between. Germline CDR1 reads DFQATT; CDR2 reads SNEGSKA (reference sequence). There are 13 residues in the CDR3. The CDR3 DNA reads as TGCAGTGCTAGGACCCAGGGAACAGATACGCAGTATTTT. It specifies CSARTQGTDTQYF.

This clonotype was found a few times. V is TRBV7-3 and J is TRBJ2-3; D is uncertain. Germline V CDR1 and CDR2: SGHTA, FQGTGA. The CDR3 loop spans 15 amino acids. V dropped 6 bases and J dropped 0 bases, with 13 bases sitting between them. Here the CDR3 DNA reads TGTGCCAGCAGTCCCGACGCCCTGAGCACAGATACGCAGTATTTT. Residues: CASSPDALSTDTQYF.

This clonotype was counted only a few times. The chain links TRBV12-3 or TRBV12-4 to TRBJ2-7; TRBD1 agrees at 9 bases. The length of the CDR3 is 13 residues. J was trimmed by 0 bases and V by 10 bases; bases with no gene match: 4. Here the CDR3 DNA reads TGTGCCATTTCACAGGGGGCCTCCTACGAGCAGTACTTC. This codes for CAISQGASYEQYF.

CDR3 loop: CASSPPRGGAVTEAFF. CDR3 DNA: TGTGCCAGCAGCCCCCCTCGGGGAGGGGCGGTCACTGAAGCTTTCTTT. The V call is TRBV9, the J call TRBJ1-1, with D maybe TRBD1 (5 bases). CDR3 length: 16 amino acids. CDR1 SGDLS and CDR2 YYNGEE come from the germline V gene. V was trimmed by 4 bases and J by 4 bases, leaving 20 bases between them.

This clonotype has only a few counts. CDR3 in amino acids: CASSPGRISGANVLTF. The DNA of the CDR3 is TGTGCCAGCAGTCCGGGACGCATCTCTGGGGCCAACGTCCTGACTTTC. The rearrangement joins TRBV6-1 to TRBJ2-6, with D perhaps assigned TRBD1 or TRBD2 (5 bases each). V shed 5 bases and J shed 0 bases, with 11 bases lying between them. Germline V gene lookup returns CDR1 MNHNS and CDR2 SASEGT. The CDR3 has 16 amino acids.

In DNA form, the CDR3 reads TGTGCCAGCAGCCAATCCCGGTCGGGGGAGCAGTACTTC. Protein product: CASSQSRSGEQYF. This rearrangement joins TRBV3-1 to TRBJ2-7; D possibly corresponds to TRBD2 (5 bases). Germline V CDR1 and CDR2: LGHDT, YNNKEL (reference sequence). The V end was cut by 2 bases, the J end by 7 bases, with 12 bases between. The CDR3 extends over 13 amino acids.

This clonotype was seen a few times. The chain links TRBV28 to TRBJ1-1; 9 nucleotides agree with TRBD1. The junction had 11 bases not matched to a gene; V was cut back by 4 bases and J by 2 bases. CDR3 length: 17 amino acids. Per the germline V gene, CDR1 is MDHEN and CDR2 is SYDVKM. Here the CDR3 DNA reads TGTGCCAGCAGTTCTCCGGGACAGGGTATGAGAAACACTGAAGCTTTCTTT. Encoded protein: CASSSPGQGMRNTEAFF. The full variable domain, completed using reference TRBV28 and TRBJ1-1, is DVKVTQSSRYLVKRTGEKVFLECVQDMDHENMFWYRQDPGLGLRLIYFSYDVKMKEKGDIPEGYSVSREKKERFSLILESASTNQTSMYLCASSSPGQGMRNTEAFFGQGTRLTVV.

The chain is built from TRBV5-1 and TRBJ2-5, with 7 bases fitting TRBD1. The CDR3 consists of 15 residues. Per germline, CDR1 SGHRS and CDR2 YFSETQ. The V and J ends lost 6 bases and 2 bases, in that order; junction bases with no gene match: 10. CDR3 region: CASTSGPGQQETQYF. Here the CDR3 DNA reads TGCGCCAGCACGAGTGGGCCGGGACAGCAAGAGACCCAGTACTTC.